These T cell receptor beta chains were read from a single sample in a study of cytomegalovirus exposure and HLA in healthy donors. Assay used: immunoSEQ multiplex PCR; TCRdb lists only in-frame clones, some missing. The repertoire includes about 160,000 clones, 60% to 85% of them detected once, and roughly an eighth sits in the top ten. The material sequenced was PBMCs. These receptors originate from a man aged 35-49 years in good health and CMV-seropositive. Each CDR3 is given without its conserved first and last residue. A clone size is listed for some rows: how often the clone was seen (once, few, many), or a class if it is expanded.

V gene	J gene	clone size	CDR3 protein
TRBV11-2	TRBJ2-1	NA	ASSLDPLALAGGKF
TRBV7-2	TRBJ1-2	NA	ASSLGAQSNYGYT
TRBV5-4	TRBJ2-7	NA	ASSPRGGSVEQY
TRBV6-1	TRBJ2-7	NA	ASEDREKYEQY
TRBV12-5	TRBJ1-1	NA	ASRDRVQNTEAF
TRBV29-1	TRBJ2-2	NA	SVEVWSDHTGELF
TRBV7-9	TRBJ2-5	NA	SSSLRGGETQY
TRBV29-1	TRBJ1-2	NA	SVETGIKGYT
TRBV7-8	TRBJ2-5	NA	ASSLTFQDQETQY
TRBV5-1	TRBJ2-7	NA	ASSPSTSKNYEQY
TRBV28	TRBJ2-3	once	ASVALPTDTQY
TRBV28	TRBJ2-2	NA	ASSSANTGELF
TRBV27	NA	NA	ASSSGQGVYEQY
TRBV6-1	TRBJ2-7	NA	ASSYLEQY
TRBV18	TRBJ1-1	NA	ASSPRQGNTEAF
TRBV10-3	TRBJ2-5	NA	AISERGLRETQY
TRBV7-3	TRBJ2-3	NA	ASSLSGSGNTDTQY
TRBV7-2	TRBJ2-1	NA	ASSFLAGGSNEQF
TRBV19	TRBJ2-2	NA	ASSIGLQGGTGELF
TRBV7-2	TRBJ2-7	few	ASSSYGVGSEQY
TRBV5-1	TRBJ1-1	NA	ASSSGITTTTEAF
TRBV7-9	TRBJ1-6	NA	ASSNGQGWGSPLH
TRBV5-6	TRBJ2-2	few	ASSATGWGQGYTGELF
TRBV5-5	TRBJ2-3	NA	ASLPWASGTDTQY
TRBV5-1	TRBJ1-2	NA	ASSLEDSYYGYT
TRBV6-5	TRBJ2-7	NA	ASSYPGGNEQY